The T cell receptor (beta chain) described here comes from a study of T-cell reconstitution after alpha-beta-depleted transplantation in children. The study's findings and limits: It was surviving recipient T cells and thymic progenitors that gave some patients high TCRbeta diversity at day 60. T-cell numbers and diversity, one year after transplant, stemmed largely from T cells that were newly produced. Expanded graft clones, several hundred of them, were reportedly the source of alpha-beta T cells about two months after transplant.

For TCRbeta, the library was prepared with unique molecular identifiers. TCRdb reprocessed the PCR reads with MiXCR, giving one entry per CDR3 protein. The profile shows about 640,000 distinct CDR3 sequences, approximately 12% of them singletons. The CDR3 is made up of 13 amino acids. The V gene's germline CDR1 is DFQATT and CDR2 SNEGSKA (reference sequence). Trimming removed 5 bases from V and 2 bases from J; junction bases left unmatched: 3. This clonotype has a handful of counts. What it binds is not known. The clonotype originates from a male patient younger than 18 who had a stem cell transplant for acute myeloid leukemia, so the T cells may come from the graft donor. The chain employs TRBV20-1 and TRBJ2-5, with 9 bases aligning to TRBD2. The sample was PBMCs, mostly from graft donor cells, taken 360 days after TCRalphabeta/CD19-depleted stem cell transplant. CDR3 loop: CSALTSGQETQYF. CDR3 sequence (DNA): TGCAGTGCTTTGACTAGCGGACAAGAGACCCAGTACTTC.